These 5 T cell receptor beta chains share one sample of origin, sequenced in a study of cytomegalovirus exposure and HLA in healthy donors. Use of 60 Vbeta and 13 Jbeta primers characterized the PCR. Sequencing used immunoSEQ multiplex PCR; TCRdb keeps in-frame clones, though not all of them. The sample shows 100,000 to 150,000 clones, 76% of them seen only once. Sequences were obtained from PBMCs. The receptors here all came from a man aged 50 to 60 in good health and CMV-seronegative.

The V gene is TRBV25-1, the J gene TRBJ1-6; D gene ambiguous. The CDR3 covers 18 residues. Deletions cut 1 base from V and 0 bases from J, with 13 bases between. The V gene's germline CDR1 is MGHDK and CDR2 SYGVNS. CDR3 loop: CASSESFGGSSYNSPLHF. CDR3 bases: TGTGCCAGCAGTGAATCGTTCGGCGGGAGCTCCTATAATTCACCCCTCCACTTT.

V usage is TRBV28 and J usage is TRBJ2-7; D gene ambiguous. V was pared by 5 bases and J by 0 bases, with 5 bases between. The germline gives CDR1 MDHEN, CDR2 SYDVKM. The CDR3 contains 12 residues. The CDR3 DNA reads as TGTGCCAGCAGTCATAGCTCCTACGAGCAGTACTTC. It encodes CASSHSSYEQYF.

This clone has just a few counts. V and J are TRBV11-2 and TRBJ1-2, with TRBD1 matching 8 bases. CDR3 length equals 13 residues. Germline V gene sequence: CDR1 SGHAT, CDR2 FQNNGV. The junction had 10 bases not matched to a gene; V was cut back by 6 bases and J by 10 bases. CDR3 region: CASSSGTGANYTF. The CDR3 bases are TGTGCCAGCAGTAGTGGGACAGGCGCAAACTACACCTTC.

The V and J genes are TRBV20-1 and TRBJ2-7, with D possibly being TRBD1 (6 bases). Germline V lookup: CDR1 DFQATT, CDR2 SNEGSKA (reference sequence). V lost 6 bases and J 5 bases, leaving 8 bases between the germline ends. There are 10 residues in the CDR3. CDR3 loop: CSAGDNEQYF. The CDR3 nucleotides read TGCAGTGCAGGGGACAACGAGCAGTACTTC.

The CDR3 DNA reads TGTGCCAGCAGCTTAGCGCGGGGTCGCTCGAACACCGGGGAGCTGTTTTTT. Translating gives CASSLARGRSNTGELFF. The chain is built from TRBV7-9 and TRBJ2-2; perhaps TRBD2 as D (6 bases). The germline V gene encodes CDR1 SEHNR and CDR2 FQNEAQ (reference sequence). This CDR3 has 17 residues. Trimming took off 0 bases at V and 0 bases at J, with 11 bases between the two ends.